A selection of T cell receptor beta chains follows, all from one sample in a study of CD8 T cells in ankylosing spondylitis. TCRdb ran MiXCR on the 5' RACE reads and lists one entry per CDR3 protein. In the table there are tens of thousands of distinct CDR3 sequences, around 6% of which are singletons. The sequenced sample was blood, either unsorted or a sorted T cell fraction (not recorded which). The receptors derive from a male donor with ankylosing spondylitis or in good health (not recorded which). CDR3s leave out the opening cysteine and the closing phenylalanine or tryptophan. The D gene is left open where the match is weak.

d_call	v_call	j_call	cdr3_aa
NA	TRBV7-2	TRBJ1-5	ASSLAKGGTRNQPQH
NA	TRBV20-1	TRBJ1-6	SAFRDRDSPLH
TRBD1	TRBV28	TRBJ2-7	ASSLPGQVYEQY
TRBD2	TRBV3-1	TRBJ2-3	ACCPLAGPSTDTQY
NA	TRBV6-2/TRBV6-3	TRBJ1-6	ASSRGTEQSPLH
TRBD1	TRBV5-1	TRBJ2-2	ASSTGQGNGELF
NA	TRBV28	TRBJ1-2	ASSETRNSGYGYT
NA	TRBV21-1	TRBJ2-5	ASSITRQGGEETQY
NA	TRBV6-1	TRBJ1-1	ASSSDAWNTEAF
TRBD1	TRBV19	TRBJ1-5	ASSPPGQGNQPQH
TRBD2	TRBV2	TRBJ2-7	ASKWVAGRAKPYEQY
NA	TRBV15	TRBJ2-3	ATATGSIPDTQY
TRBD1	TRBV5-4	TRBJ2-5	ASSFWDRVQTQY
TRBD2	TRBV14	TRBJ2-7	ASSQLSGRVDEQY
NA	TRBV7-2	TRBJ1-6	ASSPGVNSPLH
TRBD2	TRBV5-1	TRBJ2-5	ASSRGSQETQY
NA	TRBV29-1	TRBJ1-4	SAHRGEGEKLF
NA	TRBV5-1	TRBJ2-2	ASSLDRSGELF
TRBD2	TRBV6-2/TRBV6-3	TRBJ2-1	ASSYLAGRSYNEQF